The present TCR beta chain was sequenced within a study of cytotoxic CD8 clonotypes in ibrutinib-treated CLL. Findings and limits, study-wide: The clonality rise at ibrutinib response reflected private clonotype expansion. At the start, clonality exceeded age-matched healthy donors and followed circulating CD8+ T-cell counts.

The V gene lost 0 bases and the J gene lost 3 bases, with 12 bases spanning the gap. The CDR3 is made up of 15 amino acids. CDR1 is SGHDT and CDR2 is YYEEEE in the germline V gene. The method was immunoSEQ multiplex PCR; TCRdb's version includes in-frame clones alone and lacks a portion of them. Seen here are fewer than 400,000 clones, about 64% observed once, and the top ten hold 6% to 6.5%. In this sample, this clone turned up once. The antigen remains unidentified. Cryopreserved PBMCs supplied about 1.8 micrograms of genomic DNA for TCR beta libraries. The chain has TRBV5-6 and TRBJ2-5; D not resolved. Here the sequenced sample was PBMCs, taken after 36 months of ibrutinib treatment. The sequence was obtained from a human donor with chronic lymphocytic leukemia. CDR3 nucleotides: TGTGCCAGCAGCTTGGGCCTTACCTCCGAAGAGACCCAGTACTTC. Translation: CASSLGLTSEETQYF. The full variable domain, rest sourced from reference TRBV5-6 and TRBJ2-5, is DAGVTQSPTHLIKTRGQQVTLRCSPKSGHDTVSWYQQALGQGPQFIFQYYEEEERQRGNFPDRFSGHQFPNYSSELNVNALLLGDSALYLCASSLGLTSEETQYFGPGTRLLVL.